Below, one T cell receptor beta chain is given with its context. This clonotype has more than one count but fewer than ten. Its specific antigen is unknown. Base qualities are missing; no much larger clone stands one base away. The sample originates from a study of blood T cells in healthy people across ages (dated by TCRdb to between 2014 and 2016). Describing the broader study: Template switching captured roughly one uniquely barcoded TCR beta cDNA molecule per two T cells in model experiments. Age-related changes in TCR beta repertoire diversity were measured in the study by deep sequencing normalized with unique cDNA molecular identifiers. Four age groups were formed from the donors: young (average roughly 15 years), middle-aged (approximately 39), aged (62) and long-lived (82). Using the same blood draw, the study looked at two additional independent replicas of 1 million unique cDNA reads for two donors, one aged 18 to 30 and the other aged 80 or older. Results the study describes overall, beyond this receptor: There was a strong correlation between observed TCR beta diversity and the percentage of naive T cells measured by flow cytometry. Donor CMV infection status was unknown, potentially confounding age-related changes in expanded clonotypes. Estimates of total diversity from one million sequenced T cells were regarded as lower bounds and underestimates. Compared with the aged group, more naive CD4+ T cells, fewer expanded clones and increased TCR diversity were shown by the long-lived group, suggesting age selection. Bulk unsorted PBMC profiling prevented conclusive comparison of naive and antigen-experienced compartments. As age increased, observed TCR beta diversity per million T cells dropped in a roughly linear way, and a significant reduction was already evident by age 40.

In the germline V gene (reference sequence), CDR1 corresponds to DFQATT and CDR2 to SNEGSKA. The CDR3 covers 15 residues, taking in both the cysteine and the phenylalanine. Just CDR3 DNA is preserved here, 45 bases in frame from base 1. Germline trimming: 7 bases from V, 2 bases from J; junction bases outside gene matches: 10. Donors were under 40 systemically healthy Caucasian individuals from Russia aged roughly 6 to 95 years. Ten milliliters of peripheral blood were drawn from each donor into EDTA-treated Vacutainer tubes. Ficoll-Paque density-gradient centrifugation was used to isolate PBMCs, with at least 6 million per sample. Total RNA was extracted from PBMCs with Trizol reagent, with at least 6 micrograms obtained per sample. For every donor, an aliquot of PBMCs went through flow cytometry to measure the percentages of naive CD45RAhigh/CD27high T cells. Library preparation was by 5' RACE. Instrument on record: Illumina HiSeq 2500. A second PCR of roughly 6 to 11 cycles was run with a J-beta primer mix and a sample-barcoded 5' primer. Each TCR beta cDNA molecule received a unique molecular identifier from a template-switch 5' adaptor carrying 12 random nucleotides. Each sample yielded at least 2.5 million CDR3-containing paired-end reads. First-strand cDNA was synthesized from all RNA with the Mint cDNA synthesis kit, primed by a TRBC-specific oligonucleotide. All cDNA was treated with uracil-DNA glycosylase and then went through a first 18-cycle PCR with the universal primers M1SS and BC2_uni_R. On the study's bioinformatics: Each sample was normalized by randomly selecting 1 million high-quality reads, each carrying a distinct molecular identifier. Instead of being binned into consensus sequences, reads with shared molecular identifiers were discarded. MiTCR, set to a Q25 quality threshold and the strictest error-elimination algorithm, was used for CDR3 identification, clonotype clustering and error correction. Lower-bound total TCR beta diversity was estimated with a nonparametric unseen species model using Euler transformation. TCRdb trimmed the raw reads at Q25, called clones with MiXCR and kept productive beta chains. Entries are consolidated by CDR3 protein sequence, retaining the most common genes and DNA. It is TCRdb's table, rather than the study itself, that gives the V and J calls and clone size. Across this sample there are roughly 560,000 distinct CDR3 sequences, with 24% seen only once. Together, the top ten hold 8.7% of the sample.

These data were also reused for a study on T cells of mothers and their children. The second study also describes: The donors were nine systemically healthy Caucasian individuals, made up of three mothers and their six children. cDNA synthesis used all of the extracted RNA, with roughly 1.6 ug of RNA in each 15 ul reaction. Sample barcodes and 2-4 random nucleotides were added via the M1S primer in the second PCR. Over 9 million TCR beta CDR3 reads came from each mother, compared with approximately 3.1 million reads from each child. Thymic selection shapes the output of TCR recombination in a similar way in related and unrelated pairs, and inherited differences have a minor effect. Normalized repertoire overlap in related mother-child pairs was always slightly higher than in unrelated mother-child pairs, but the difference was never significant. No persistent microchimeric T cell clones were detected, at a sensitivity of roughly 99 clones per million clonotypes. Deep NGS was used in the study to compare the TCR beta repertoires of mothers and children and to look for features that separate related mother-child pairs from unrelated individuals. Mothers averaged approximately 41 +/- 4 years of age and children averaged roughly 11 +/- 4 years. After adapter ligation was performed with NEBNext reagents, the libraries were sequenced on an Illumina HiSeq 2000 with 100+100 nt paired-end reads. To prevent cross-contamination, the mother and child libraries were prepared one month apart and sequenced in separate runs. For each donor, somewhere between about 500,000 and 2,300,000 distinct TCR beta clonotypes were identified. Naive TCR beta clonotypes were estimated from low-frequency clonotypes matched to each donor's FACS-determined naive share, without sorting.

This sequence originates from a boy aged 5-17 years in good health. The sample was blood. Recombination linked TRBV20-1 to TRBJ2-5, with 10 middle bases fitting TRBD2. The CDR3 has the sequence CSEKGVAGGQETQYF. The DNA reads TGCAGTGAAAAAGGTGTAGCGGGAGGACAAGAGACCCAGTACTTC.